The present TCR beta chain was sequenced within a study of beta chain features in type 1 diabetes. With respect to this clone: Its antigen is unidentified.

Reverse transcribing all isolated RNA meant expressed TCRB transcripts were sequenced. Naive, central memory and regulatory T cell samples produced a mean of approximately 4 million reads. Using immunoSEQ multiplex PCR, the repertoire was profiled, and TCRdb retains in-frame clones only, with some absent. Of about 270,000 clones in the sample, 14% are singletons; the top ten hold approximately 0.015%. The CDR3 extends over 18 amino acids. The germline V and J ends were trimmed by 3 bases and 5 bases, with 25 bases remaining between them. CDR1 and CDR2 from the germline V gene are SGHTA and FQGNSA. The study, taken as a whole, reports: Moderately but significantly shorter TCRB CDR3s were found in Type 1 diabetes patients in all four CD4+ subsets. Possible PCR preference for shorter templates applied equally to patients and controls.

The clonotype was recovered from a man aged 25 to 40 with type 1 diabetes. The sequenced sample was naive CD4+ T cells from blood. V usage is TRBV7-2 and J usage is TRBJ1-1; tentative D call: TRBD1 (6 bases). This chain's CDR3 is CASSLSWGQRETGTEAFF. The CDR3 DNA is TGTGCCAGCAGCTTGAGCTGGGGGCAGCGGGAAACGGGGACTGAAGCTTTCTTT.